This TCR beta chain was identified during a study of blood T cell repertoires in COVID-19 (dated by TCRdb to 2020 to 2021). In terms of the full investigation: Samples from collaborators originated in the United States, Italy and Spain and spanned both the acute and convalescent phases of COVID-19. Nearly every sample came with metadata listing a de-identified subject ID, COVID-19 status, age in years and sex. The dataset comprised deeply sampled blood TCRbeta repertoires from subjects exposed to, actively infected with, or recovered from COVID-19. Samples came from the ongoing ImmuneRACE study (first 160 participants) plus 1,254 subjects from 6 global collaborators. The repertoires were released in a freely available public database meant as a resource for research on the immune response to SARS-CoV-2. The material from the prospective study consisted of cDNA or gDNA derived from T cells, B-cell-depleted T cells, or PBMCs. Where available, HLA class I and class II types were taken from metadata supplied by the sample provider and were not determined by assay-based typing. Results the study describes overall, beyond this receptor: The quantity of clinical and demographic metadata differed by source and by participant and was supplied without curation.

As concerns this clone: The specificity of this receptor is unknown. No per-base quality is available; no much larger clone lies one base away.

Trimming accounts for 4 bases at V and 3 bases at J, while the number of junction bases matched to no gene is 7. The germline V gene supplies CDR1 KGHDR and CDR2 SFDVKD. The CDR3 runs 15 residues from the cysteine to the phenylalanine. Just CDR3 DNA is preserved here, 45 bases in frame from base 1. TCRbeta CDR3 regions were amplified from genomic DNA by means of the immunoSEQ Assay, a bias-controlled multiplex PCR. On the authors' methods: Nucleated cell counts per sample were estimated from amplification of reference gene primers within the assay. Sequence reads were collapsed and filtered to measure the absolute abundance of every unique TCRbeta CDR3 rearrangement. For each sample, productive Simpson clonality was calculated as the square root of Simpson's diversity index across productive rearrangements. The table was pulled from immuneACCESS by TCRdb, which kept in-frame rearrangements only. Such tables lose some clones; where checked, under half of the loss comes from unresolved V genes, and the rest has no known cause. The DNA was the basis for D and trimming; V, J and clone size are from that table. For this sample there are under 200,000 clones; roughly 93% appear just once. The ten largest clones take up 4.5% to 5% of the sample.

In Seattle, one collaborating source enrolled patients while the infection was active and tracked those patients longitudinally over the course of disease. Each collaborating institution followed its own protocols to collect whole blood in K2EDTA tubes. For TCRbeta analysis, collaborators shipped samples in one of three forms: frozen whole blood, isolated PBMCs, or DNA extracted from either of those sample types. Sequencing was carried out using peripheral blood. The chain is assembled from TRBV24-1 and TRBJ1-2, with TRBD1 identical over 7 junction bases. This TCR came from a man aged 18 to 29 with COVID-19, enrolled during active disease. CDR3 protein: CATSDTTGWDYGYTF. The nucleotide sequence is TGTGCCACCAGTGACACGACAGGGTGGGACTATGGCTACACCTTC.